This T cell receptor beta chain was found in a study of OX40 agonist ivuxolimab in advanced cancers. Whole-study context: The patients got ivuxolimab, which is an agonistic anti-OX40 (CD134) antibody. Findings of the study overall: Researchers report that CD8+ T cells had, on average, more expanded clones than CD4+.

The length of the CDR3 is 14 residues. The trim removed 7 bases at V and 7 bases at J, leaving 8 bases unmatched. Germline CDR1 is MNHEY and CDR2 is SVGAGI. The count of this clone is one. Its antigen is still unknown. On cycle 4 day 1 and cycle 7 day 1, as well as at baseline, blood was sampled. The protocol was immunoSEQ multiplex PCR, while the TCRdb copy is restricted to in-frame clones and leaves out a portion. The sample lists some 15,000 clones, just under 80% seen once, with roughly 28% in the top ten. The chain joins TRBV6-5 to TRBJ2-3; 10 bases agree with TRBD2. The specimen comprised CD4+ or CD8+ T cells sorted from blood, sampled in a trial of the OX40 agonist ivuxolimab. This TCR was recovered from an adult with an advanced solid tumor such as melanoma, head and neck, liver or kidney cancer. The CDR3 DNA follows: TGTGCCAGCACCACACTAGCGGGGAGACATACGCAGTATTTT. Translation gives CASTTLAGRHTQYF.